What follows are 9 T cell receptor beta chains derived from one specimen sequenced in a study of post-analysis software for immune sequencing data. Study-level points and caveats: Four to six TRBV segments were significantly more frequent in patients than in controls. TRBV5-6, TRBV5-1 and TRBV20-1 were among these segments.

No cognate antigen is known for these TCRs. Unique molecular identifiers were present in the TCR beta cDNA libraries. Via MiXCR, TCRdb re-called the PCR reads, giving one row per CDR3 protein. The table has about 430,000 distinct CDR3 sequences, less than 40% seen once. Specimen: blood. Receptors originate from a girl under 10 years old with multiple sclerosis.

This rearrangement joins TRBV30 to TRBJ2-7; D is unresolved. Trimming pared 2 bases from V and 0 bases from J, leaving 11 bases between. The CDR3 length is 14 residues. Germline V gene data show CDR1 as GTSNPN and CDR2 as SVGIG (reference sequence). CDR3: CAWSLGRASYEQYF. As DNA, the CDR3 is TGTGCCTGGAGTTTAGGTAGGGCCTCCTACGAGCAGTACTTC.

The rearrangement joins TRBV7-3 to TRBJ1-2, with 9 bases lining up with TRBD1. This CDR3 has 14 residues. V trimming: 5 bases; J trimming: 8 bases; junction bases outside the gene matches: 9. Germline V gives CDR1 SGHTA, CDR2 FQGTGA. CDR3 coding DNA: TGTGCCAGCAGCCAAAGGACAGGGGAAAGGGGCTACACCTTC. Its protein product is CASSQRTGERGYTF.

DNA for the CDR3: TGTGCCAGCAGCGGACAGCCATTATCTGGAAACACCATATATTTT. Translating it yields CASSGQPLSGNTIYF. The gene calls are TRBV28 and TRBJ1-3, with D possibly matching TRBD1 (6 bases). The length of the CDR3 is 15 residues. V lost 6 bases, J lost 1 base, and 13 bases lay in between. The germline gives CDR1 MDHEN, CDR2 SYDVKM.

There are a few counts of this clonotype. This sequence joins TRBV6-5 and TRBJ2-1, with 13 bases matching TRBD2. The CDR3 consists of 17 residues. Per germline, CDR1 MNHEY and CDR2 SVGAGI. The trim removed 4 bases at V and 0 bases at J, leaving 3 bases unmatched. This chain's CDR3 is CASSWGLAGSSYNEQFF. In DNA form, the CDR3 reads TGTGCCAGCAGTTGGGGACTAGCGGGGAGCTCCTACAATGAGCAGTTCTTC.

The sample holds a few counts of this clonotype. This chain connects TRBV7-9 to TRBJ1-5; no definite D call. The CDR3 spans 15 residues. V was clipped by 2 bases and J by 3 bases, with 11 bases between them. Germline V lookup: CDR1 SEHNR, CDR2 FQNEAQ (reference sequence). CDR3 in amino acids: CASSLMDGYNQPQHF. The CDR3 coding sequence is TGTGCCAGCAGCTTAATGGACGGATACAATCAGCCCCAGCATTTT.

This clonotype was found a few times. The V call is TRBV9, the J call TRBJ2-3, with 7 bases lining up with TRBD2. Trimming removed 3 bases from V and 3 bases from J; junction bases left unmatched: 10. Germline CDR1 is SGDLS and CDR2 is YYNGEE. The length of the CDR3 is 16 residues. The CDR3 loop reads CASSAFPAGSTDTQYF. The CDR3 DNA is TGTGCCAGCAGCGCGTTCCCAGCGGGGTCGACAGATACGCAGTATTTT.

This chain uses TRBV6-5 with TRBJ2-4; weak D call: TRBD2 (7 bases). V lost 6 bases and J lost 3, with 18 bases in between. This CDR3 has 16 amino acids. In germline, CDR1 is MNHEY, CDR2 SVGAGI. CDR3: CASRSLRGGDKNIQYF. The CDR3 DNA sequence: TGTGCCAGCAGGTCCCTGAGGGGGGGGGACAAAAACATTCAGTACTTC.

The chain joins TRBV9 to TRBJ2-1; 9 bases are a match to TRBD1. The DNA end is more similar to TRBJ2-7, so the J call may be wrong. CDR1 and CDR2 from the germline V gene are SGDLS and YYNGEE. This CDR3 is built from 15 residues. As DNA, the CDR3 is TGTGCCAGCAGCGTATTCGGGACAGGGTGGGATGAGCAGTACTTC. Amino acids: CASSVFGTGWDEQYF.

This chain joins TRBV10-3 and TRBJ2-1; D is possibly TRBD1 or TRBD2 (5 bases each). The CDR3 extends over 14 amino acids. Germline CDR1 and CDR2: ENHRY and SYGVKD. Trimming left V 2 bases short and J 7 bases short, with 12 bases between. The CDR3 loop reads CAISEPGRTNEQFF. In nucleotides, the CDR3 is TGTGCCATCAGTGAGCCGGGACGAACGAATGAGCAGTTCTTC.